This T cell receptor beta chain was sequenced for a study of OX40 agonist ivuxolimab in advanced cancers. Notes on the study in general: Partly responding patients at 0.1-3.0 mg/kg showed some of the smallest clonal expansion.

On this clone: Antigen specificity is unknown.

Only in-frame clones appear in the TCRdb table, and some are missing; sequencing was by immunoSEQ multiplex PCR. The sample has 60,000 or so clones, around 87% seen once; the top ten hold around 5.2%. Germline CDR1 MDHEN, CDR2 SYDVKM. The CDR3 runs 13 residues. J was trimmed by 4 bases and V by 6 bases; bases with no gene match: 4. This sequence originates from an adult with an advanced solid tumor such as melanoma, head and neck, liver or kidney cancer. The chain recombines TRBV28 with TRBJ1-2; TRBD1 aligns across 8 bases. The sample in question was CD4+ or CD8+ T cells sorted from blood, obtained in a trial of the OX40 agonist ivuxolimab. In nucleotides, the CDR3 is TGTGCCAGCAGGGACAGGGATTCCTATGGCTACACCTTC. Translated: CASRDRDSYGYTF.